The source of this TCR beta chain is a study of blood T cells in healthy people across ages. Study-wide findings and caveats: TCR beta diversity, measured per million T cells, fell in a roughly linear way with age.

Germline V gives CDR1 MDHEN, CDR2 SYDVKM. The CDR3 consists of 15 residues. Alongside a J-beta primer mix, a sample-barcoded 5' primer served in a second PCR lasting about 7 to 12 cycles. TCRdb used MiXCR to reprocess the 5' RACE reads, holding one entry per CDR3 protein. The repertoire holds hundreds of thousands of distinct CDR3 sequences, with more than 45% as singletons. On this clonotype: Its antigen remains unknown. This may stem from a read error, because a much larger clone lies one nucleotide away.

This chain uses TRBV28 with TRBJ2-5; D ambiguous. What was sequenced was blood. This clonotype originated in a woman of 80 years or more in good health. The CDR3 DNA follows: TGTGCCAGCAGTTTTCGGTCTTGGTACCAAGAGACCCGGTACTTC. Translated, it gives CASSFRSWYQETRYF. The full variable domain, in which reference TRBV28 and TRBJ2-5 provide the parts outside the CDR3, is DVKVTQSSRYLVKRTGEKVFLECVQDMDHENMFWYRQDPGLGLRLIYFSYDVKMKEKGDIPEGYSVSREKKERFSLILESASTNQTSMYLCASSFRSWYQETRYFGPGTRLLVL.